The 21 T cell receptor beta chains reported below all come from one sample, sequenced in a study of T cells in tumors after PD-1 blockade. Repertoires were generated with immunoSEQ multiplex PCR, while TCRdb's copy carries only in-frame clones and drops some. Of more than 3,500 clones in the sample, less than 75% are singletons; the top ten hold around 20%. Sequencing was performed on tumor tissue, taken before anti-PD-1 treatment. The receptors were gathered from a human donor with basal cell carcinoma.

This clone is large in the sample. The chain's CDR3 is CASSLATANQPQHF. The CDR3 bases are TGTGCCAGCAGCTTAGCCACAGCCAATCAGCCCCAGCATTTT. The rearrangement uses TRBV7-9 and TRBJ1-5; D is uncertain. Per the germline V gene, CDR1 is SEHNR and CDR2 is FQNEAQ (reference sequence). This CDR3 is 14 amino acids long. V was clipped by 0 bases and J by 3 bases, with 6 bases between them.

V and J are TRBV4-2 and TRBJ1-1; possible D gene TRBD1, 5 bases. Germline lookup yields CDR1 LGHNA and CDR2 YNFKEQ. Between the trimmed V and J ends, which lost 0 bases and 5 bases, there was a span of 16 bases. This CDR3 comprises 16 residues. CDR3 residues: CASSQDPDPRGTEAFF. The CDR3, as DNA: TGTGCCAGCAGCCAAGATCCCGACCCTAGGGGTACTGAAGCTTTCTTT.

The V call is TRBV5-1, the J call TRBJ2-3, with 10 positions matching TRBD1. The V gene end was trimmed by 3 bases and the J gene end by 2 bases; junction bases not matched to a gene: 3. Germline V gene sequence: CDR1 SGHRS, CDR2 YFSETQ. CDR3 length equals 15 residues. The CDR3 region has the DNA TGCGCCAGCAGCTCCGGGACAGGGGACACAGATACGCAGTATTTT. Its translation: CASSSGTGDTDTQYF.

This clone showed up just a few times. The rearrangement uses TRBV4-1 and TRBJ2-5; 13 nucleotides align to TRBD2. After removal of 2 bases from V and 5 bases from J, the junction contained 5 bases not matched to a gene. Germline CDR1 MGHRA, CDR2 YSYEKL. The CDR3 length is 16 residues. The CDR3 spells CASSQTSGGALETQYF. CDR3 nucleotides: TGCGCCAGCAGCCAAACTAGCGGGGGGGCTTTGGAGACCCAGTACTTC.

This clone was picked up a small number of times. V usage is TRBV10-3 and J usage is TRBJ1-2; D might be TRBD1 (5 bases). The CDR3 runs 13 residues. Germline assignment: CDR1 ENHRY and CDR2 SYGVKD. Trimming removed 7 bases from V and 8 bases from J, with 17 bases in between. CDR3 bases: TGTGCCATCATGCAGGGCACGGTACCGGGCTACACCTTC. Encoded protein: CAIMQGTVPGYTF.

A few counts support this clone. The chain links TRBV30 to TRBJ1-4, with unresolved D. V was cut by 5 bases and J by 5 bases, with 18 bases left in between. Per germline, CDR1 GTSNPN and CDR2 SVGIG (reference sequence). This CDR3 is 15 amino acids long. DNA for the CDR3: TGTGCCTGGGGGAGAGGCCGCGGGAGGAATGAAAAACTGTTTTTT. It is translated as CAWGRGRGRNEKLFF.

The CDR3 spells CASSLVAQLQETQYF. CDR3 DNA: TGTGCCAGCAGCTTAGTCGCCCAACTACAAGAGACCCAGTACTTC. The rearrangement uses TRBV7-9 and TRBJ2-5, with no clear D. The germline gives CDR1 SEHNR, CDR2 FQNEAQ (reference sequence). The V and J ends lost 1 base and 2 bases respectively, with 11 bases between them. The CDR3 totals 15 residues. Filled out from reference TRBV7-9 and TRBJ2-5, the complete variable domain reads DTGVSQNPRHKITKRGQNVTFRCDPISEHNRLYWYRQTLGQGPEFLTYFQNEAQLEKSRLLSDRFSAERPKGSFSTLEIQRTEQGDSAMYLCASSLVAQLQETQYFGPGTRLLVL.

This chain uses TRBV6-1 with TRBJ2-2; 9 nucleotides match TRBD2. With V trimmed by 4 bases and J by 4 bases, 10 bases remained unmatched. The CDR3 length is 17 residues. The germline gives CDR1 MNHNS, CDR2 SASEGT. The DNA for the CDR3 is TGTGCCAGCAGTGTAGGAGCGGGGGGTTCAGGCACCGGGGAGCTGTTTTTT. Protein sequence: CASSVGAGGSGTGELFF.

The V call is TRBV6-5, the J call TRBJ1-1, with 9 positions matching TRBD1. J gave up 5 bases and V 6 bases, and 7 bases lay outside the gene matches. This CDR3 spans 14 amino acids. Germline V gene lookup returns CDR1 MNHEY and CDR2 SVGAGI. The CDR3 DNA reads TGTGCCAGCAGAATGACAGGGGGAGGTACTGAAGCTTTCTTT. This encodes CASRMTGGGTEAFF.

This clone ranks as large. The chain links TRBV27 to TRBJ1-2, with 7 bases matching TRBD1. Germline V lookup: CDR1 MNHEY, CDR2 SMNVEV (reference sequence). This CDR3 comprises 17 residues. Germline trimming cut 8 bases from V and 6 bases from J; bases unmatched to any gene: 21. The CDR3 DNA follows: TGTGCCAGCGCACCGGATCATATAACAGGGGCGAATAATGGCTACACCTTC. This sequence encodes CASAPDHITGANNGYTF.

This clone is medium-sized in the sample. The V gene is TRBV27, the J gene TRBJ2-2; the match to TRBD2 covers 11 bases. The CDR3 totals 17 residues. Germline V CDR1 and CDR2: MNHEY, SMNVEV (reference sequence). V trimming: 5 bases; J trimming: 7 bases; junction bases outside the gene matches: 12. In nucleotides, the CDR3 is TGTGCCAGCAGTCCACTCAGCGGGACTAGCGGAATCGGGGAGCTGTTTTTT. Its translation: CASSPLSGTSGIGELFF.

The chain is built from TRBV18 and TRBJ2-3; 15 nucleotides line up with TRBD2. V trimming: 1 base; J trimming: 5 bases; junction bases outside the gene matches: 1. The CDR3 length is 16 residues. The germline CDR1 and CDR2 sequences are KGHSH and LQKENI. As DNA, the CDR3 is TGTGCCAGCTCACCACGGACTAGCGGGAGGGGAGATACGCAGTATTTT. This codes for CASSPRTSGRGDTQYF.

The CDR3 DNA sequence: TGTGCCACCAGTGATCGCGGACTAGCGGGGAACAATGAGCAGTTCTTC. Translation: CATSDRGLAGNNEQFF. This chain connects TRBV24-1 to TRBJ2-1; 12 bases agree with TRBD2. The germline V gene encodes CDR1 KGHDR and CDR2 SFDVKD. This CDR3 is built from 16 residues. The V segment lost 3 bases and the J segment 5 bases; nucleotides outside the gene matches: 4.

V usage is TRBV14 and J usage is TRBJ2-3; the D is unclear. CDR1 SGHDN and CDR2 FVKESK come from the germline V gene. V dropped 3 bases and J dropped 2 bases, with 0 bases sitting between them. There are 11 residues in the CDR3. The CDR3 here is CASSHTDTQYF. The CDR3 DNA reads TGTGCCAGCAGCCACACAGATACGCAGTATTTT.

This clone was counted between two and nine times. This chain uses TRBV7-9 with TRBJ1-4, with a tentative D call TRBD1 (6 bases). The CDR3 runs 16 residues. Germline V CDR1 and CDR2: SEHNR, FQNEAQ (reference sequence). Trimming removed 5 bases from V and 4 bases from J, with 17 bases in between. In DNA form, the CDR3 reads TGTGCCAGCAGCCCGGGGGGCAGGACCTTTAATGAAAAACTGTTTTTT. Translated: CASSPGGRTFNEKLFF. Complete variable domain (other parts from reference TRBV7-9 and TRBJ1-4): DTGVSQNPRHKITKRGQNVTFRCDPISEHNRLYWYRQTLGQGPEFLTYFQNEAQLEKSRLLSDRFSAERPKGSFSTLEIQRTEQGDSAMYLCASSPGGRTFNEKLFFGSGTQLSVL.

The chain uses TRBV27 and TRBJ1-4, with D possibly being TRBD1 (6 bases). This CDR3 has 16 residues. The germline V and J ends were trimmed by 5 bases and 2 bases, with 15 bases remaining between them. Germline V gene data show CDR1 as MNHEY and CDR2 as SMNVEV (reference sequence). In DNA form, the CDR3 reads TGTGCCAGCAGTCCGGACAGCTTTTTGACTAATGAAAAACTGTTTTTT. Its translation is CASSPDSFLTNEKLFF.

This chain joins TRBV12-3 or TRBV12-4 and TRBJ2-7; D is unresolved. This CDR3 is built from 13 residues. V was trimmed by 7 bases and J by 2 bases, leaving 12 bases between them. The CDR3 DNA is TGTGCCAGCACCTTAACCTCCACCTACGAGCAGTACTTC. Translated, it gives CASTLTSTYEQYF.

With respect to this clone: This sample includes further DNA sequences coding for the same CDR3. CDR3 sequence: CASSSTGSTYEQYF. The CDR3 DNA is TGTGCCAGCAGCTCGACAGGGTCCACCTACGAGCAGTACTTC. V usage is TRBV7-9 and J usage is TRBJ2-7, with TRBD1 matching over 7 bases. Germline V lookup: CDR1 SEHNR, CDR2 FQNEAQ (reference sequence). The CDR3 has 14 amino acids. V shed 4 bases and J 2 bases; nucleotides not matched to a gene: 5.

The CDR3 region has the DNA TGTGCCACCAGCCCAACAGGGGCATGGAACATTCAGTACTTC. Amino acids: CATSPTGAWNIQYF. The chain recombines TRBV15 with TRBJ2-4; TRBD1 matches 7 bases. This CDR3 is 14 amino acids long. The ends lost 5 bases at V and 7 bases at J; junction bases unmatched: 8. Germline CDR1 reads LNHNV; CDR2 reads YYDKDF (reference sequence).

This chain links TRBV11-3 with TRBJ2-7; 8 bases match TRBD2. The J segment lost 5 bases and the V segment lost 2 bases, leaving 11 bases of the junction unmatched. The germline V gene has CDR1 SGHNT and CDR2 YENEEA. There are 16 residues in the CDR3. The CDR3 loop reads CASSLSLAGGPDEQYF. The CDR3 DNA is TGTGCCAGCAGCTTATCTTTGGCGGGGGGCCCCGACGAGCAGTACTTC.

The J gene is TRBJ1-1, the V gene TRBV18; 9 bases fit TRBD1. The V and J ends lost 4 bases and 3 bases, in that order; junction bases with no gene match: 6. From germline, CDR1 is KGHSH and CDR2 LQKENI. The CDR3 contains 15 residues. The CDR3 DNA sequence: TGTGCCAGCTCACGACAGGGGGTTATGGACACTGAAGCTTTCTTT. Encoded protein: CASSRQGVMDTEAFF.